Listed below are T cell receptor beta chains from one sample, sequenced in a study of T cell changes during pregnancy in multiple sclerosis. The assay was immunoSEQ multiplex PCR, and TCRdb's table has in-frame clones only and misses some. Of about 73,000 clones detected, about nine tenths appear once; the ten largest clones hold approximately 9.5%. The sample was peripheral blood, taken after pregnancy. All receptors derive from a female donor in good health, enrolled as a control in a pregnancy study. CDR3s include the opening cysteine and the closing phenylalanine or tryptophan. The D gene is left open where the match is weak. Expanded clones are given a class, and other clones once, few, many or no size at all.

clone_size d_call j_call v_call cdr3_aa cdr3_nt
. . TRBJ1-1 TRBV6-1 CASSGGGSTEAFF TGTGCCAGCAGTGGAGGGGGAAGCACTGAAGCTTTCTTT
. TRBD2 TRBJ2-1 TRBV7-8 CASSPKRESLPNEQFF TGTGCCAGCAGCCCCAAGCGGGAGAGTTTACCCAATGAGCAGTTCTTC
. . TRBJ1-1 TRBV7-2 CASSYGSFTEAFF TGTGCCAGCAGCTACGGGTCCTTCACTGAAGCTTTCTTT
. . TRBJ2-1 TRBV7-9 CASSLVPAEQFF TGTGCCAGCAGCTTAGTTCCCGCGGAGCAGTTCTTC
. TRBD1 TRBJ1-1 TRBV18 CASSPPLDRGWFNTEAFF TGTGCCAGCTCACCACCCCTGGACAGGGGGTGGTTCAACACTGAAGCTTTCTTT
. . TRBJ2-7 TRBV7-7 CASSLGQREMYEQYF TGTGCCAGCAGCTTAGGGCAGAGGGAAATGTACGAGCAGTACTTC
. TRBD2 TRBJ2-2 TRBV5-1 CASSLGTSGRATTGELFF TGCGCCAGCAGCTTGGGGACTAGCGGGAGGGCTACCACCGGGGAGCTGTTTTTT
once TRBD2 TRBJ2-3 TRBV7-2 CASSPRWPSGVTDTQYF TGTGCCAGCAGCCCACGGTGGCCTAGCGGGGTAACAGATACGCAGTATTTT
. . TRBJ2-7 TRBV4-1 CASSQGLGYEQYF TGCGCCAGCAGCCAAGGGCTAGGCTACGAGCAGTACTTC
. TRBD1 TRBJ1-2 TRBV5-1 CASSPTGQENYGYTF TGCGCCAGCAGCCCGACGGGACAGGAGAACTATGGCTACACCTTC
. TRBD1 TRBJ1-2 TRBV7-9 CASSAVRQGASDGYTF TGTGCCAGCAGCGCGGTCCGACAGGGGGCTTCGGATGGCTACACCTTC
. . TRBJ2-7 TRBV9 CASSAGTGLSSYEQYF TGTGCCAGCAGCGCTGGTACGGGTCTCAGCTCCTACGAGCAGTACTTC
few . TRBJ1-2 TRBV15 CATSRVFQGTYGYTF TGTGCCACCAGCAGGGTATTCCAGGGGACCTATGGCTACACCTTC
. TRBD1 TRBJ2-2 TRBV4-1 CASSHPGTGRPTGELFF TGCGCCAGCAGCCACCCCGGGACAGGGCGTCCCACCGGGGAGCTGTTTTTT
. TRBD2 TRBJ2-2 TRBV5-5 CASSLGIAGTGELFF TGTGCCAGCAGCTTGGGGATAGCGGGCACCGGGGAGCTGTTTTTT
. . TRBJ1-3 TRBV2 CARNEGNSGNTIYF TGTGCCAGGAATGAGGGAAACTCTGGAAACACCATATATTTT
. . TRBJ2-2 TRBV4-3 CASSQDRAGNTGELFF TGCGCCAGCAGCCAAGATCGGGCGGGAAACACCGGGGAGCTGTTTTTT
. TRBD1 TRBJ2-7 TRBV7-9 CASSAGQGAREQYF TGTGCCAGCAGCGCCGGACAGGGGGCGCGAGAGCAGTACTTC
. TRBD2 TRBJ2-2 TRBV7-9 CASRLMSGANTGELFF TGTGCCAGCAGACTCATGAGCGGGGCGAACACCGGGGAGCTGTTTTTT
. . TRBJ1-1 TRBV19 CASSILGRWEAFF TGTGCCAGTAGTATCCTGGGCAGGTGGGAAGCTTTCTTT
few TRBD1 TRBJ1-2 TRBV27 CASSETGTYGYTF TGTGCCAGCAGTGAGACAGGGACTTATGGCTACACCTTC
few . TRBJ1-4 TRBV19 CASSIAALVEEKLFF TGTGCCAGTAGTATAGCCGCTCTCGTTGAGGAAAAACTGTTTTTT
few . TRBJ1-3 TRBV29-1 CSVLGASGNTIYF TGCAGCGTTTTAGGGGCCTCTGGAAACACCATATATTTT
. TRBD1 TRBJ1-2 TRBV6-1 CASGPGTGAYGYTF TGTGCCAGCGGCCCCGGGACAGGGGCCTATGGCTACACCTTC
. . TRBJ2-7 TRBV27 CASSFLDSREQYF TGTGCCAGCAGTTTCCTGGACTCCCGCGAGCAGTACTTC
. TRBD2 TRBJ2-2 TRBV14 CASAQTSPGELFF TGTGCCAGCGCCCAGACTAGCCCCGGGGAGCTGTTTTTT
. . TRBJ1-3 TRBV5-5 CASSLEPRAGNTIYF TGTGCCAGCAGCTTGGAACCCCGGGCTGGAAACACCATATATTTT
. . TRBJ1-1 TRBV27 CASNPRGIGGRTEAFF TGTGCCAGCAACCCCCGTGGCATAGGGGGAAGGACTGAAGCTTTCTTT
. TRBD1 TRBJ1-5 TRBV6-5 CASRPPGQGSQPQHF TGTGCCAGCAGACCACCGGGACAGGGGTCCCAGCCCCAGCATTTT
once TRBD2 TRBJ2-2 TRBV27 CATSLAGDTGELFF TGTGCCACCTCCCTAGCGGGGGACACCGGGGAGCTGTTTTTT
. TRBD2 TRBJ2-5 TRBV4-1 CASSTRTSGASGEAQYF TGCGCCAGCAGCACCCGGACTAGCGGGGCCTCGGGAGAGGCCCAGTACTTC
few TRBD1 TRBJ1-1 TRBV5-5 CASSVPGTGAGNTEAFF TGTGCCAGCAGCGTACCCGGGACAGGGGCCGGGAACACTGAAGCTTTCTTT
. TRBD1 TRBJ2-7 TRBV30 CAWSVPVGTGGYEQYF TGTGCCTGGAGTGTACCGGTTGGGACAGGGGGATACGAGCAGTACTTC
. TRBD1 TRBJ2-2 TRBV6-5 CASSYQTGYYTGELFF TGTGCCAGCAGTTACCAGACAGGGTACTACACCGGGGAGCTGTTTTTT
. . TRBJ2-5 TRBV11-2 CASRERGARQETQYF TGTGCCAGCAGGGAACGGGGGGCCAGGCAAGAGACCCAGTACTTC
. . TRBJ1-1 TRBV9 CASSVGGVNTEAFF TGTGCCAGCAGCGTAGGGGGGGTGAACACTGAAGCTTTCTTT
few . TRBJ2-7 TRBV6-1 CASRRQESNTYEQYF TGTGCCAGCAGAAGACAGGAGTCCAATACCTACGAGCAGTACTTC
. . TRBJ1-2 TRBV5-1 CASSFTQTNYGYTF TGCGCCAGCAGCTTCACGCAGACTAACTATGGCTACACCTTC
. . TRBJ2-4 TRBV7-9 CASSSPGLAKNIQYF TGTGCCAGCAGCTCCCCCGGACTAGCCAAAAACATTCAGTACTTC
. . TRBJ1-5 TRBV30 CAWSRGMDQPQHF TGTGCCTGGAGTAGGGGGATGGATCAGCCCCAGCATTTT
. TRBD2 TRBJ2-5 TRBV7-2 CASSSVAGGDQETQYF TGTGCCAGCAGCTCCGTAGCGGGGGGGGACCAAGAGACCCAGTACTTC
. TRBD2 TRBJ2-7 TRBV6-6 CASTLAGGSYEQYF TGTGCCAGCACTCTAGCGGGAGGTTCCTACGAGCAGTACTTC
. . TRBJ2-1 TRBV5-1 CASSLGLLATHNEQFF TGCGCCAGCAGCTTGGGTCTTTTAGCGACACACAATGAGCAGTTCTTC
. . TRBJ2-7 TRBV6-5 CASSYSLGGPSYEQYF TGTGCCAGCAGTTACTCGCTCGGGGGGCCCTCCTACGAGCAGTACTTC
. . TRBJ2-3 TRBV18 CASSTGLLDSTDTQYF TGTGCCAGCTCAACGGGACTCCTCGACAGCACAGATACGCAGTATTTT
. . TRBJ1-6 TRBV2 CASSESGNSPLHF TGTGCCAGCAGTGAAAGCGGGAATTCACCCCTCCACTTT
. TRBD1 TRBJ1-4 TRBV7-2 CASSLAGQGGALANEKLFF TGTGCCAGCAGCTTAGCGGGTCAAGGGGGCGCGTTGGCTAATGAAAAACTGTTTTTT
. . TRBJ1-5 TRBV4-3 CASSQERQGDQPQHF TGCGCCAGCAGCCAAGAACGGCAGGGCGATCAGCCCCAGCATTTT
. TRBD2 TRBJ2-5 TRBV27 CASSPASGRAGETQYF TGTGCCAGCAGTCCGGCGAGCGGGAGAGCCGGAGAGACCCAGTACTTC